This TCR beta chain was identified during a study of metastatic and nonmetastatic thyroid tumors. About the research overall: Malignant thyroid and benign thyroid patients provided blood and tumor or nodule tissue whose repertoires were compared. The study's findings and limits: Significantly higher TCR beta diversity was reportedly seen in malignant thyroid tumors than benign nodules, in blood and tumor.

As originally analysed: Clinicopathological groups supplied CDR3 differences that were used to build a distant-metastasis classifier for papillary thyroid cancer. TCRdb re-called the PCR reads through MiXCR. The V and J calls shown here were made by TCRdb, not taken from the authors' results. The sample consists of about 32,000 clones, 25% of them appearing once. At least ten counts were recorded for this clone. Its target is unknown. Nobody among the patients had been given any treatment before thyroid surgery. The sample consisted of blood. The origin of this receptor is a female donor with papillary thyroid cancer or a benign thyroid nodule (not recorded which). Some clones in this sample may be carry-over from other donors' samples.

Here the CDR3 reads CASTFFRAGTSGLPSSDEQYF. The DNA for the CDR3 is TGTGCCAGCACCTTTTTTCGCGCCGGGACTAGCGGTCTCCCCTCGTCCGACGAGCAGTACTTC. The chain is built from TRBV13 and TRBJ2-7; 11 bases line up with TRBD2. V lost 7 bases, J lost 5 bases, and 28 bases stayed unmatched. In germline, CDR1 is PRHDT, CDR2 FYEKMQ (reference sequence). This CDR3 comprises 21 residues.